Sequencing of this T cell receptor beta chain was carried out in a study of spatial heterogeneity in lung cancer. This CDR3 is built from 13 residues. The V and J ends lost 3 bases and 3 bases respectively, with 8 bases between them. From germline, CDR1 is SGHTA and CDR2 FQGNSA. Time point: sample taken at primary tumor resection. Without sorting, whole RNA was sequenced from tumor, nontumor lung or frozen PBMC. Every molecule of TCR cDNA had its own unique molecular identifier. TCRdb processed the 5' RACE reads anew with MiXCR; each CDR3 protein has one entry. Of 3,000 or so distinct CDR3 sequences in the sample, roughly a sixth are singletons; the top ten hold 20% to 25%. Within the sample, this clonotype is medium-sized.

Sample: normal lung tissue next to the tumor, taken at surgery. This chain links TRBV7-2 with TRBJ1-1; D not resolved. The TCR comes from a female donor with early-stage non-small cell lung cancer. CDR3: CASSFNMDTEAFF. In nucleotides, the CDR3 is TGTGCCAGCAGCTTTAATATGGACACTGAAGCTTTCTTT.